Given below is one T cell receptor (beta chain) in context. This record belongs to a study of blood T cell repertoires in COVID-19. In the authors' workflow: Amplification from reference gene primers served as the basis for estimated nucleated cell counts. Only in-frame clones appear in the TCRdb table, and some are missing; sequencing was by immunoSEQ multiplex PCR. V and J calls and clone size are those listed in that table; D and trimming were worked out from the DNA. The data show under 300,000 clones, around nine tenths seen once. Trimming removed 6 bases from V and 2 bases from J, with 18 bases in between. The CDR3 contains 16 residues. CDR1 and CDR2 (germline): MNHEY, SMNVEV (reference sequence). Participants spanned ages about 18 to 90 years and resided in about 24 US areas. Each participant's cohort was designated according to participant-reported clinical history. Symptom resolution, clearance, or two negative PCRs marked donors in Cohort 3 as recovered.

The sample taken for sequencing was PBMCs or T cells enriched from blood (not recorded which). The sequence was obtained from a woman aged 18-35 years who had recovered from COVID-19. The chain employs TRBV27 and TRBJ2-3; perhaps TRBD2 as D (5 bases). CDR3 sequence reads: CASSRTDRRTTDTQYF. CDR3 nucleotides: TGTGCCAGCAGCAGAACCGACCGGAGGACCACAGATACGCAGTATTTT.